This TCR beta chain stems from a study of blood T cell repertoires in COVID-19. Study-wide context: There were acute and convalescent COVID-19 samples, and they came from the United States, Italy and Spain. From T cells, B-cell-depleted T cells, or PBMCs came the material, which was cDNA or gDNA.

Germline CDR1 LNHNV, CDR2 YYDKDF (reference sequence). The ends were cut back, 1 base at V and 6 bases at J, with 10 bases in the middle. The CDR3 is 13 residues long. Authors' analysis steps: Scientists estimated how many nucleated cells there were by amplifying reference gene primers. TCRdb keeps only in-frame clones here, not all; method: immunoSEQ multiplex PCR. The DNA gave D and trimming, while V, J and clone size come from that table. The sample lists fewer than 500,000 clones, 80% to 90% occurring once. The V gene is TRBV15, the J gene TRBJ2-7, with a possible D match to TRBD2 (6 bases). Specimen: peripheral blood. This TCR derives from a young man with COVID-19, enrolled during active disease. DNA for the CDR3: TGTGCCACCAGCAGAGTGCCCGGGAGCGAGCAGTACTTC. Amino acid sequence: CATSRVPGSEQYF.